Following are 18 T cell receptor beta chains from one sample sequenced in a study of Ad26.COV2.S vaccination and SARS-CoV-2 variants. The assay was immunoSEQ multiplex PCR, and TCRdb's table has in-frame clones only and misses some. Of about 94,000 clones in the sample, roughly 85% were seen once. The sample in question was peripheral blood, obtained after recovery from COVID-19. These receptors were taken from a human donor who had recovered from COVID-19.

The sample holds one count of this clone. CDR3 amino acids: CASSPDRPTGELFF. As DNA, the CDR3 is TGTGCCAGCAGCCCGGACAGACCCACCGGGGAGCTGTTTTTT. The chain employs TRBV7-9 and TRBJ2-2; a weak D match, TRBD1 (6 bases). CDR3 length equals 14 residues. Germline CDR1 and CDR2: SEHNR and FQNEAQ (reference sequence). Trimming stripped 5 bases from V and 4 bases from J, with 11 bases between.

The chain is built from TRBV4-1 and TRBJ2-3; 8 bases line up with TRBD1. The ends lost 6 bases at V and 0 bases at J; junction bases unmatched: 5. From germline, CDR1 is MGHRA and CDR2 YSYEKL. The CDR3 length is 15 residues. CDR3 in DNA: TGCGCCAGCAGTGACCGGGACAGGAGCACAGATACGCAGTATTTT. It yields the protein CASSDRDRSTDTQYF.

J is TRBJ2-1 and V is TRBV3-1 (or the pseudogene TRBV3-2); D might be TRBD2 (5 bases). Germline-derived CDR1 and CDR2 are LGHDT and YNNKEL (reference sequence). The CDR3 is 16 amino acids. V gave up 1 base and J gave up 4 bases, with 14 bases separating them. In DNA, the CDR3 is TGTGCCAGCAGCCAAGTTATGAGGGTAGAATACAATGAGCAGTTCTTC. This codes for CASSQVMRVEYNEQFF.

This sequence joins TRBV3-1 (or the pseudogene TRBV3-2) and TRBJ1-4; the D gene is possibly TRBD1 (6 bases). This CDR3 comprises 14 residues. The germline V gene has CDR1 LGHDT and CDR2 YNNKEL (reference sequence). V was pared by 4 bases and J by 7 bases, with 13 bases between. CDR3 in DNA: TGTGCCAGCAGCCCGAACAGGGCCGTTGAAAAACTGTTTTTT. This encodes CASSPNRAVEKLFF.

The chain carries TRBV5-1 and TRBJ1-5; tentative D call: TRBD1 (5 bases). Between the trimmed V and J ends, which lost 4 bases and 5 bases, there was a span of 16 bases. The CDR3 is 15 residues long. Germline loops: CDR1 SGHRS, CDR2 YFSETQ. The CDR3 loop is CASSRDGTGYQPQHF. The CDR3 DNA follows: TGCGCCAGCAGCAGAGATGGGACTGGGTATCAGCCCCAGCATTTT.

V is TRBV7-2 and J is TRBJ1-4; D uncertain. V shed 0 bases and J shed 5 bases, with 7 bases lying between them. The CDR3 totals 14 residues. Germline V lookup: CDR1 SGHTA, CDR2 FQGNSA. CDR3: CASSLAFSNEKLFF. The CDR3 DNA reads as TGTGCCAGCAGCTTAGCGTTCTCAAATGAAAAACTGTTTTTT.

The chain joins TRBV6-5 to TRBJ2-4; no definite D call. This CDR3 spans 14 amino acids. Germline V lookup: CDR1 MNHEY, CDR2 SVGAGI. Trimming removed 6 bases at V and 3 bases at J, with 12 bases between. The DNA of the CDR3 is TGTGCCAGCAGAAGACCCCTTAGCAAAAACATTCAGTACTTC. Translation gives CASRRPLSKNIQYF.

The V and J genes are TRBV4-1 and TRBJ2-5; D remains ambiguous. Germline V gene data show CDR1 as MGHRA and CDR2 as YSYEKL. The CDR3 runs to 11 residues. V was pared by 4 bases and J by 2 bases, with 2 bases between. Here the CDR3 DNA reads TGCGCCAGCAGCCTGCAAGAGACCCAGTACTTC. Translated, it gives CASSLQETQYF.

In DNA form, the CDR3 reads TGTGCCAGCAGCCAGGGACAGGGTAATCTCAATGAGCAGTTCTTC. Translation gives CASSQGQGNLNEQFF. The rearrangement links TRBV7-6 to TRBJ2-1, with 9 positions matching TRBD1. V lost 5 bases and J lost 6; bases outside the gene matches: 8. The CDR3 has 15 amino acids. Per the germline V gene, CDR1 is SGHVS and CDR2 is FNYEAQ.

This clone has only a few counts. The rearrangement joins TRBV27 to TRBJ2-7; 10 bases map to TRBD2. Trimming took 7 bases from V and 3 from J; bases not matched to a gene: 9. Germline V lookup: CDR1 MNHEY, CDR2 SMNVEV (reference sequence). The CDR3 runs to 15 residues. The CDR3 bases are TGTGCCAGCACCCTGAGGACTAGCGGTTACTACGAGCAGTACTTC. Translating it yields CASTLRTSGYYEQYF.

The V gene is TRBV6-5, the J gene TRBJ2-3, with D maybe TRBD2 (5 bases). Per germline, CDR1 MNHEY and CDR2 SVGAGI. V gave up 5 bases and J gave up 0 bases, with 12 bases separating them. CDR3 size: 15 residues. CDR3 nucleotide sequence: TGTGCCAGCAGTCTCTTGGGAGCTAGCACAGATACGCAGTATTTT. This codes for CASSLLGASTDTQYF.

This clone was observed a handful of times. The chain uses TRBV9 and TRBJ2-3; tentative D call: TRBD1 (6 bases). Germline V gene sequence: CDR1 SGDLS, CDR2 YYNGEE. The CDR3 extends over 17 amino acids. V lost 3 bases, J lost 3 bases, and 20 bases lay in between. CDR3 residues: CASSGGRGGFSTDTQYF. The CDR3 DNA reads TGTGCCAGCAGCGGGGGTAGAGGGGGTTTCTCGACAGATACGCAGTATTTT.

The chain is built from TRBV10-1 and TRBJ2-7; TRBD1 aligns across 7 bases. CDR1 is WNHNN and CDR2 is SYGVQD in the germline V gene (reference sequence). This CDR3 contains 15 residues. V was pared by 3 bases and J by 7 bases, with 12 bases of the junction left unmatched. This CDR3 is CASSDPRTGDVEQYF. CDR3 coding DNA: TGCGCCAGCAGTGACCCTAGGACAGGAGATGTGGAGCAGTACTTC.

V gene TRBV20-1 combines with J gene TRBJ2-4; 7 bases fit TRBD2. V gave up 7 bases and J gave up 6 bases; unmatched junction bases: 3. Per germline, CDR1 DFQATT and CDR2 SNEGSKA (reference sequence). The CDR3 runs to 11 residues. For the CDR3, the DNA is TGCAGTGGGGCTAGCGGAAACATTCAGTACTTC. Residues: CSGASGNIQYF.

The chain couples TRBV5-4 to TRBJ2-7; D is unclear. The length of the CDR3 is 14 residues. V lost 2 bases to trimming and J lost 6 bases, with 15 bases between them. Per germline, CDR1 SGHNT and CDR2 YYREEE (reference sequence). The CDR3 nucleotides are TGTGCCAGCAGCTTAACGGTGGGTTTAGGCGAGCAGTACTTC. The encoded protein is CASSLTVGLGEQYF.

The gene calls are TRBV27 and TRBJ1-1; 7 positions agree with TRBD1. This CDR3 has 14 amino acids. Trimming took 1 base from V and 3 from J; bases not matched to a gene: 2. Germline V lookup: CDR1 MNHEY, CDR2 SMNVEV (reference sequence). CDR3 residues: CASSLYQGDTEAFF. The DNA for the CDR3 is TGTGCCAGCAGTTTATACCAGGGGGACACTGAAGCTTTCTTT.

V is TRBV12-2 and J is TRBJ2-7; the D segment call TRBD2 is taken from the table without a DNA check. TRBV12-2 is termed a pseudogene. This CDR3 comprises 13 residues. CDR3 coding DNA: TGTGCAAGTCGCGGCCCGTGGGGGACTAGCGATTACTTC. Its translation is CASRGPWGTSDYF.

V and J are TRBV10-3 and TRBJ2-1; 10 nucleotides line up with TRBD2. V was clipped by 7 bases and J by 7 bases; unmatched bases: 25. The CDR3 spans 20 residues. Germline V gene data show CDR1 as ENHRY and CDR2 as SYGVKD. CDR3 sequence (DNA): TGTGCCATCACAAGATCTAGCGGGAGCGATGTTATAGAATCGGGTAATGAGCAGTTCTTC. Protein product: CAITRSSGSDVIESGNEQFF.